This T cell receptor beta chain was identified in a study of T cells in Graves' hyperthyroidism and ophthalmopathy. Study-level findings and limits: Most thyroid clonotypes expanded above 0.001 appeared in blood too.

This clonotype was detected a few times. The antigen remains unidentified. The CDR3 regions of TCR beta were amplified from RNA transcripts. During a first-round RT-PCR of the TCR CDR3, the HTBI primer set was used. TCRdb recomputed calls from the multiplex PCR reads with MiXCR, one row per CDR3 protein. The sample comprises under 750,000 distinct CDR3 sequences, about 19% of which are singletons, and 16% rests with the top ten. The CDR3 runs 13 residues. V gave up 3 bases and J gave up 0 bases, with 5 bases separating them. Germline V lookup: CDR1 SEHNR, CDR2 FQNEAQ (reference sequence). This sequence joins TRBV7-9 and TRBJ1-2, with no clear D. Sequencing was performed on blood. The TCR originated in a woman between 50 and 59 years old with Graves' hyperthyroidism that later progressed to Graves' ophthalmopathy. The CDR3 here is CASSFITNYGYTF. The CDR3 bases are TGTGCCAGCAGCTTTATAACTAACTATGGCTACACCTTC. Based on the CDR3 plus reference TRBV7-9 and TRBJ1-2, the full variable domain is DTGVSQNPRHKITKRGQNVTFRCDPISEHNRLYWYRQTLGQGPEFLTYFQNEAQLEKSRLLSDRFSAERPKGSFSTLEIQRTEQGDSAMYLCASSFITNYGYTFGSGTRLTVV.